The present T cell receptor beta chain was sequenced within a study of blood T cell repertoires in COVID-19. Study-level background: The origin of the acute and convalescent COVID-19 samples was the United States, Italy and Spain.

Germline lookup yields CDR1 SEHNR and CDR2 FQNEAQ (reference sequence). V shed 5 bases and J 6 bases; nucleotides not matched to a gene: 15. CDR3 length: 17 residues. Libraries were prepared by immunoSEQ multiplex PCR; TCRdb keeps only in-frame clonotypes and omits some of them. The data hold some 160,000 clones, with around 80% observed a single time. The sequenced sample consisted of peripheral blood. The chain is built from TRBV7-9 and TRBJ1-5; 8 nucleotides align to TRBD1. The sequence was collected from a man between 65 and 85 years old with active or convalescent COVID-19. The CDR3 region has the DNA TGTGCCAGCAGCATTACTGCTGGACAGGGTGCGGCTCAGCCCCAGCATTTT. It codes for CASSITAGQGAAQPQHF.